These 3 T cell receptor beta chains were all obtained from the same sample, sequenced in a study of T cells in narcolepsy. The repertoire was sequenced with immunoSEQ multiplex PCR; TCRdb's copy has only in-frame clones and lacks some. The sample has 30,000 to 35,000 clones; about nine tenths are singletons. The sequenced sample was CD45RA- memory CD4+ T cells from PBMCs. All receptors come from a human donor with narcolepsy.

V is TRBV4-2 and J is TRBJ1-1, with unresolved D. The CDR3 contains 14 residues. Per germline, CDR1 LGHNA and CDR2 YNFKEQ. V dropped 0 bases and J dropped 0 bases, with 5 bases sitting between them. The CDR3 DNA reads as TGTGCCAGCAGCCAAGATTGGTTGAACACTGAAGCTTTCTTT. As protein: CASSQDWLNTEAFF.

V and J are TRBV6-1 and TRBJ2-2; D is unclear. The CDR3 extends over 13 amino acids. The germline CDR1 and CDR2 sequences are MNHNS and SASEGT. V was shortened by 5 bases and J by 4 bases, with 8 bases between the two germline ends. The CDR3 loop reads CASSQTATGELFF. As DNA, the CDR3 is TGTGCCAGCAGTCAAACAGCCACCGGGGAGCTGTTTTTT.

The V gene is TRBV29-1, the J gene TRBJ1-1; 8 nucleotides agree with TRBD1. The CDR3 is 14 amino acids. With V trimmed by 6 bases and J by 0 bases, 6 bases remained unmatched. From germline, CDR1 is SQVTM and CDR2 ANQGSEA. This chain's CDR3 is CSVPAGGLNTEAFF. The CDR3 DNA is TGCAGCGTACCCGCAGGGGGCTTGAACACTGAAGCTTTCTTT.